Below are 27 T cell receptor beta chains sequenced from a single sample in a study of naive and memory T cell subsets. Study-level findings and limits: Especially in CD8 cells, naive repertoires contained a few larger clonotypes, possibly CD45RA-re-expressing memory cells.

An equimolar mix of two oligonucleotides served as the beta constant-region primer for TRBC1 and TRBC2. Ligated cDNA was amplified by four rounds of PCR with nested alpha and beta constant-region primers and SP2. Each CDR3 protein gets one entry after TCRdb re-called the UMI-ligation and nested PCR reads with MiXCR. The profile shows 150,000 or so distinct CDR3 sequences, over 20% of them singletons. For these receptors, no antigen is known. Sequences were obtained from naive CD4+ T cells from blood. The receptors were gathered from a human donor in good health.

V gene TRBV11-2 combines with J gene TRBJ2-5; D is undetermined. The CDR3 extends over 14 amino acids. Germline V gene data show CDR1 as SGHAT and CDR2 as FQNNGV. The germline V and J ends were trimmed by 5 bases and 5 bases, with 15 bases remaining between them. The CDR3 reads CASSQLRGRETQYF. CDR3 DNA sequence: TGTGCCAGCAGCCAACTTCGAGGCCGGGAGACCCAGTACTTC. Drawing the rest from reference TRBV11-2 and TRBJ2-5, the complete variable domain is EAGVAQSPRYKIIEKRQSVAFWCNPISGHATLYWYQQILGQGPKLLIQFQNNGVVDDSQLPKDRFSAERLKGVDSTLKIQPAKLEDSAVYLCASSQLRGRETQYFGPGTRLLVL.

This clonotype was seen at least ten times. The gene calls are TRBV3-1 and TRBJ2-2; tentatively, D is TRBD1 or TRBD2 (5 bases each). Trimming removed 4 bases from V and 6 bases from J, with 24 bases in between. The germline CDR1 and CDR2 sequences are LGHDT and YNNKEL (reference sequence). The CDR3 contains 18 residues. The CDR3 DNA reads as TGTGCCAGCAGCCCCGGGACGGGTGGAATTCGGCGCGCCGGGGAGCTGTTTTTT. Translation: CASSPGTGGIRRAGELFF.

This clonotype has a handful of counts. This sequence joins TRBV20-1 and TRBJ1-1; D ambiguous. Germline loops: CDR1 DFQATT, CDR2 SNEGSKA (reference sequence). The CDR3 has 10 amino acids. Trimming removed 3 bases from V and 3 bases from J, with 2 bases in between. The CDR3 protein is CSASHTEAFF. The CDR3 DNA is TGCAGTGCTAGTCACACTGAAGCTTTCTTT.

V and J are TRBV11-1 and TRBJ1-2; a weak D match, TRBD1 (6 bases). The CDR3 covers 13 residues. Germline V gene sequence: CDR1 SGHAT, CDR2 FQDESV (reference sequence). Deletions cut 7 bases from V and 4 bases from J, with 13 bases between. The CDR3 is CASTQDSIYGYTF. As DNA, the CDR3 is TGTGCCAGCACCCAGGACAGCATCTATGGCTACACCTTC.

The V and J genes are TRBV6-6 and TRBJ2-3; D is unresolved. Trimming took 5 bases from V and 6 from J, leaving 21 bases between them. This CDR3 spans 16 amino acids. Germline V gene lookup returns CDR1 MNHNY and CDR2 SVGAGI (reference sequence). DNA of the CDR3: TGTGCCAGCAGTACAGATCAGGTCGCCCTCTCTGATACGCAGTATTTT. It is translated as CASSTDQVALSDTQYF.

A few counts support this clonotype. This sequence joins TRBV12-5 and TRBJ2-5; a possible D gene is TRBD2 (6 bases). The CDR3 extends over 13 amino acids. CDR1 is LGHNT, CDR2 FRNRAP, per germline. V lost 3 bases, J lost 2 bases, and 7 bases lay in between. CDR3 nucleotides: TGTGCTAGTGGTTTAGGAGGGCAAGAGACCCAGTACTTC. Its translation: CASGLGGQETQYF. The whole variable domain, filled in from reference TRBV12-5 and TRBJ2-5, reads DARVTQTPRHKVTEMGQEVTMRCQPILGHNTVFWYRQTMMQGLELLAYFRNRAPLDDSGMPKDRFSAEMPDATLATLKIQPSEPRDSAVYFCASGLGGQETQYFGPGTRLLVL.

The CDR3 region has the DNA TGTGCCAGCAGCGCCATAGCGGGGACTTTGGATGAGCAGTTCTTC. It specifies CASSAIAGTLDEQFF. The chain couples TRBV7-3 to TRBJ2-1, with 8 nucleotides matching TRBD2. J was trimmed by 8 bases and V by 5 bases; bases with no gene match: 11. Germline CDR1 and CDR2: SGHTA and FQGTGA. This CDR3 is 15 amino acids long.

This clonotype was counted many times. The gene calls are TRBV4-3 and TRBJ2-7, with D uncertain. The CDR3 length is 13 residues. Trimming took off 4 bases at V and 6 bases at J, with 13 bases between the two ends. In germline, CDR1 is LGHNA, CDR2 YSLEER. CDR3: CASSPTVQSEQYF. The CDR3 DNA reads TGCGCCAGCAGCCCCACCGTACAGAGCGAGCAGTACTTC.

The V gene is TRBV5-6, the J gene TRBJ1-3; D ambiguous. The CDR3 has 17 residues. The germline CDR1 and CDR2 sequences are SGHDT and YYEEEE. Trimming removed 4 bases from V and 0 bases from J, with 17 bases in between. CDR3 protein: CASSQRRGSSSGNTIYF. DNA for the CDR3: TGTGCCAGCAGCCAAAGACGAGGATCAAGCTCTGGAAACACCATATATTTT.

This clonotype showed up many times. The V gene is TRBV12-3 or TRBV12-4, the J gene TRBJ2-1; D unclear. The V and J ends lost 4 bases and 0 bases respectively, with 7 bases between them. This CDR3 is built from 14 residues. CDR3 DNA sequence: TGTGCCAGCAGTTCGGAGAGCTCCTACAATGAGCAGTTCTTC. Amino acid sequence: CASSSESSYNEQFF.

The rearrangement joins TRBV12-3 or TRBV12-4 to TRBJ2-7; TRBD2 is a possible D gene (6 bases). V lost 6 bases to trimming and J lost 2 bases, with 14 bases between them. This CDR3 spans 14 amino acids. DNA for the CDR3: TGTGCCAGCAGGATGAGGGGACTGCCCTACGAGCAGTACTTC. This gives the protein CASRMRGLPYEQYF.

The CDR3 loop is CSAKQTDGSSYEQYF. The CDR3 DNA sequence: TGCAGTGCGAAACAGACGGATGGGAGCTCCTACGAGCAGTACTTC. The chain combines TRBV20-1 with TRBJ2-7; possibly TRBD2 for D (5 bases). Trimming took 6 bases from V and 0 from J, leaving 18 bases between them. Germline lookup yields CDR1 DFQATT and CDR2 SNEGSKA (reference sequence). The CDR3 has 15 amino acids.

Many counts were recorded for this clonotype. The chain employs TRBV20-1 and TRBJ2-1; 12 bases map to TRBD1. This CDR3 contains 14 residues. Unmatched junction bases numbered 4, after V lost 4 bases and J lost 6 bases. CDR1 and CDR2 (germline): DFQATT, SNEGSKA (reference sequence). The CDR3 is CSAMGQGAFNEQFF. The CDR3 DNA is TGCAGTGCTATGGGACAGGGGGCTTTCAATGAGCAGTTCTTC.

This clonotype turned up a few times. V and J are TRBV10-2 and TRBJ2-7, with TRBD2 matching over 11 bases. V lost 3 bases to trimming and J lost 6 bases; unmatched junction nucleotides: 4. Per the germline V gene, CDR1 is WSHSY and CDR2 is SAAADI. The CDR3 has 14 residues. For the CDR3, the DNA is TGCGCCAGCAGTGAACTAGCGGGAGTTGGCGAGCAGTACTTC. It is translated as CASSELAGVGEQYF.

This clonotype has a handful of counts. This chain connects TRBV9 to TRBJ1-1; 9 bases are shared with TRBD1. The trim removed 2 bases at V and 6 bases at J, leaving 5 bases unmatched. This CDR3 has 14 residues. From germline, CDR1 is SGDLS and CDR2 YYNGEE. CDR3 region: CASSVRQGDAEAFF. For the CDR3, the DNA is TGTGCCAGCAGCGTTCGACAGGGGGACGCTGAAGCTTTCTTT. Full variable domain (rest looked up from reference TRBV9 and TRBJ1-1): DSGVTQTPKHLITATGQRVTLRCSPRSGDLSVYWYQQSLDQGLQFLIQYYNGEERAKGNILERFSAQQFPDLHSELNLSSLELGDSALYFCASSVRQGDAEAFFGQGTRLTVV.

V gene TRBV12-3 or TRBV12-4 combines with J gene TRBJ2-1; the match to TRBD2 covers 9 bases. Trimming took 6 bases from V and 4 from J; bases not matched to a gene: 10. This CDR3 is 16 amino acids long. Here the CDR3 DNA reads TGTGCCAGCAGCCCGGGGCGGGAGGGCCTTTACAATGAGCAGTTCTTC. As protein: CASSPGREGLYNEQFF.

This clonotype was observed a few times. The chain couples TRBV14 to TRBJ1-3; 7 bases fit TRBD1. The CDR3 totals 16 residues. Looked up from germline, CDR1 is SGHDN and CDR2 is FVKESK. The trim removed 5 bases at V and 0 bases at J, leaving 7 bases unmatched. CDR3 nucleotides: TGTGCCAGCAGCTTACGGACAGGCCTCTCTGGAAACACCATATATTTT. It encodes CASSLRTGLSGNTIYF. The full variable domain, rest sourced from reference TRBV14 and TRBJ1-3, is EAGVTQFPSHSVIEKGQTVTLRCDPISGHDNLYWYRRVMGKEIKFLLHFVKESKQDESGMPNNRFLAERTGGTYSTLKVQPAELEDSGVYFCASSLRTGLSGNTIYFGEGSWLTVV.

The rearrangement links TRBV19 to TRBJ2-7; no reliable D call. Germline CDR1 reads LNHDA; CDR2 reads SQIVND (reference sequence). The CDR3 runs to 13 residues. The V end lost 3 bases, the J end lost 7 bases, and 13 bases lay between the germline ends. The CDR3 reads CASSIGPTGEQYF. The DNA of the CDR3 is TGTGCCAGTAGTATCGGTCCCACCGGGGAGCAGTACTTC. Based on the CDR3 plus reference TRBV19 and TRBJ2-7, the full variable domain is DGGITQSPKYLFRKEGQNVTLSCEQNLNHDAMYWYRQDPGQGLRLIYYSQIVNDFQKGDIAEGYSVSREKKESFPLTVTSAQKNPTAFYLCASSIGPTGEQYFGPGTRLTVT.

The gene calls are TRBV6-2 or TRBV6-3 and TRBJ1-5; no firm D call. Trimming pared 7 bases from V and 6 bases from J, leaving 13 bases between. The length of the CDR3 is 13 residues. Germline CDR1 is MNHEY and CDR2 is SVGEGT. The CDR3 is CASKWEAGQPQHF. The CDR3 nucleotides are TGTGCCAGCAAGTGGGAGGCGGGTCAGCCCCAGCATTTT.

The table lists this clonotype with many counts. Here the CDR3 DNA reads TGTGCCAGCGGCCGGAAGGGACAGCGAGGAAAAAATGAGCAGTTCTTC. This gives the protein CASGRKGQRGKNEQFF. The V call is TRBV5-4, the J call TRBJ2-1; 7 bases map to TRBD1. Germline trimming cut 7 bases from V and 7 bases from J; bases unmatched to any gene: 17. Germline V lookup: CDR1 SGHNT, CDR2 YYREEE (reference sequence). CDR3 length equals 16 residues. The variable domain in full, with the rest retrieved from reference TRBV5-4 and TRBJ2-1, is ETGVTQSPTHLIKTRGQQVTLRCSSQSGHNTVSWYQQALGQGPQFIFQYYREEENGRGNFPPRFSGLQFPNYSSELNVNALELDDSALYLCASGRKGQRGKNEQFFGPGTRLTVL.

This clonotype has just a few counts. CDR3 amino acids: CASSLGPPLNTGELFF. The CDR3 region has the DNA TGCGCCAGCAGCTTGGGACCACCATTGAACACCGGGGAGCTGTTTTTT. This sequence joins TRBV5-1 and TRBJ2-2; D is undetermined. CDR3 size: 16 residues. V shed 0 bases and J shed 1 base, with 10 bases lying between them. CDR1 and CDR2 from the germline V gene are SGHRS and YFSETQ.

The sample holds a few counts of this clonotype. The J gene is TRBJ1-5, the V gene TRBV12-3 or TRBV12-4, with D unclear. V shed 2 bases and J shed 6 bases, with 5 bases lying between them. The CDR3 length is 12 residues. Written as DNA, the CDR3 is TGTGCCAGCAGTTTATCCGGTCAGCCCCAGCATTTT. Residues: CASSLSGQPQHF.

The J gene is TRBJ1-1, the V gene TRBV25-1; 9 nucleotides agree with TRBD1. The CDR3 covers 15 residues. V dropped 5 bases and J dropped 8; count of bases not matched to a gene: 12. Germline loops: CDR1 MGHDK, CDR2 SYGVNS. The CDR3 loop is CASSIQGAARGEAFF. The CDR3 region has the DNA TGTGCCAGCAGTATACAGGGGGCGGCCCGCGGAGAAGCTTTCTTT. Filled out from reference TRBV25-1 and TRBJ1-1, the complete variable domain reads EADIYQTPRYLVIGTGKKITLECSQTMGHDKMYWYQQDPGMELHLIHYSYGVNSTEKGDLSSESTVSRIRTEHFPLTLESARPSHTSQYLCASSIQGAARGEAFFGQGTRLTVV.

This clonotype was found a few times. The V call is TRBV6-6, the J call TRBJ1-4; 9 nucleotides match TRBD1. In germline, CDR1 is MNHNY, CDR2 SVGAGI (reference sequence). This CDR3 is built from 14 residues. Trimming took 5 bases from V and 7 from J; bases not matched to a gene: 5. The CDR3 protein is CASSGTGRGEKLFF. The CDR3 nucleotides are TGTGCCAGCAGTGGGACAGGGAGGGGTGAAAAACTGTTTTTT.

The chain joins TRBV28 to TRBJ2-1; a possible D gene is TRBD2 (6 bases). Germline CDR1 MDHEN, CDR2 SYDVKM. CDR3 length: 12 amino acids. Trimming removed 3 bases at V and 10 bases at J, with 10 bases between. The CDR3 nucleotides read TGTGCCAGCAGTTTGGGCGGAGGGGAGCAGTTCTTC. Its protein is CASSLGGGEQFF. The entire variable domain, with the rest obtained from reference TRBV28 and TRBJ2-1, is as follows: DVKVTQSSRYLVKRTGEKVFLECVQDMDHENMFWYRQDPGLGLRLIYFSYDVKMKEKGDIPEGYSVSREKKERFSLILESASTNQTSMYLCASSLGGGEQFFGPGTRLTVL.

This clonotype was observed a handful of times. The chain uses TRBV7-9 and TRBJ2-5; D uncertain. Trimming removed 0 bases at V and 3 bases at J, with 14 bases between. The CDR3 loop spans 16 amino acids. Germline V lookup: CDR1 SEHNR, CDR2 FQNEAQ (reference sequence). The CDR3, as DNA: TGTGCCAGCAGCTTAGCAGCGTTGGTAAGGGAAGAGACCCAGTACTTC. Translation: CASSLAALVREETQYF.

V usage is TRBV10-3 and J usage is TRBJ2-1; a possible D gene is TRBD2 (5 bases). Germline V gives CDR1 ENHRY, CDR2 SYGVKD. The CDR3 is 15 residues long. V lost 3 bases and J 7 bases, leaving 16 bases between the germline ends. The CDR3 nucleotides read TGTGCCATCAGTGAACCGGAACGGGAAGGTAATGAGCAGTTCTTC. Its translation: CAISEPEREGNEQFF.